The T cell receptor (beta chain) described here comes from a study of T-cell memory formation after mild COVID-19. Study conclusions and caveats: Pre-infection memory held some responding clones, suggesting pre-existing cross-reactive T cells responded. Balance between CD4 and CD8 was seen in clones contracting day 15 to 85, and a CD4+ lean was seen in later expanders.

This clonotype has more than one count but fewer than ten. The antigen is undetermined. With constant-segment primers, 5'RACE yielded cDNA libraries of TCR alpha and TCR beta that carried sample barcodes and UMIs. TCRdb itself ran the 5' RACE reads through MiXCR, one entry per CDR3 protein. The sample has around 200,000 distinct CDR3 sequences, more than 25% seen once. CDR1 is MNHEY and CDR2 is SMNVEV in the germline V gene (reference sequence). This CDR3 spans 15 amino acids. V shed 3 bases, J shed 9 bases, and the junction held 7 bases outside the gene matches. This rearrangement joins TRBV27 to TRBJ1-6; TRBD1 matches at 8 bases. Input material: PBMCs or a T cell subset sorted from them (not recorded which). The source of this sequence is an adult woman who had mild COVID-19 (a few samples of this study predate the infection). Cell type and time point are not known. The CDR3 DNA reads TGTGCCAGCAGTTTCCTCCGACAGGGGTTTTCACCCCTCCACTTT. This sequence encodes CASSFLRQGFSPLHF.